The sequence of this TCR beta chain was determined in a study of cytomegalovirus exposure and HLA in healthy donors. Germline V gives CDR1 ENHRY, CDR2 SYGVKD. The CDR3 spans 15 residues. J gave up 1 base and V 4 bases, and 6 bases lay outside the gene matches. As for this clone: Its antigen is not known.

PCR primers comprised 60 Vbeta and 13 Jbeta primers. Only in-frame clones appear in the TCRdb table, and some are missing; sequencing was by immunoSEQ multiplex PCR. The table has about 110,000 clones, approximately 69% seen once. General observations from the study: Follow-up analysis later connected one missense variant in DCLRE1C with trimming of TCR beta V- and J-genes. The sole available immune exposure information was CMV serostatus. Reported findings show TCR beta sequences accurately forecast HLA-A and HLA-B alleles in most subjects. Later analysis revealed greater clonal expansion in HLA-associated TCR beta chains than in equally common others.

The sample consisted of PBMCs. The TCR comes from a woman in her thirties or forties in good health and CMV-seropositive. The chain links TRBV10-3 to TRBJ2-5; TRBD2 matches at 7 bases. In nucleotides, the CDR3 is TGTGCCATCAGTGGTCCGGGACTACGCCAAGAGACCCAGTACTTC. As protein: CAISGPGLRQETQYF.